Sequencing of this T cell receptor beta chain was carried out in a study of T cell changes during pregnancy in multiple sclerosis. Profiled with immunoSEQ multiplex PCR; TCRdb holds only in-frame clones, not every one. Altogether approximately 20,000 clones are present, about 87% being singletons, with the ten largest covering 5% to 6.5%. This sample comprised CD8+ T cells from peripheral blood mononuclear cells, obtained in the second trimester of pregnancy. The sequence was collected from a female donor in good health, enrolled as a control in a pregnancy study.

Here the CDR3 DNA reads TGTGCCAGCTCCCCCACCGCAGGGCAAGAGACCCAGTACTTC. Protein product: CASSPTAGQETQYF. V and J are TRBV18 and TRBJ2-5, with a possible D match to TRBD1 (5 bases). Trimming cost V 6 bases and J 2 bases, with 13 bases left between them. Germline loops: CDR1 KGHSH, CDR2 LQKENI. The length of the CDR3 is 14 residues. Drawing the rest from reference TRBV18 and TRBJ2-5, the complete variable domain is NAGVMQNPRHLVRRRGQEARLRCSPMKGHSHVYWYRQLPEEGLKFMVYLQKENIIDESGMPKERFSAEFPKEGPSILRIQQVVRGDSAAYFCASSPTAGQETQYFGPGTRLLVL.